The present entry profiles one T cell receptor (beta chain) with its context. No antigen is known for it. Unrecorded immune exposure was likely among donors, who were nominally healthy when sampled. These data originate in a study of cytomegalovirus exposure and HLA in healthy donors. General study results and limits: The authors excluded some V segments, including TRBV6-2 and TRBV6-3, as indistinguishable. Analysis was carried out at a later point, and it linked a missense DCLRE1C variant to TCR beta V- and J-gene trimming.

Trimming at V came to 4 bases and at J to 7 bases, leaving 16 bases not matched to a gene. The V gene's germline CDR1 is LGHNA and CDR2 YSLEER. The CDR3 contains 17 residues. Amplification used 60 Vbeta primers and 13 Jbeta primers. Data came from immunoSEQ multiplex PCR; TCRdb stores just in-frame clones and leaves some out. The record lists roughly 190,000 clones, of which the ten most abundant hold approximately 6.5%. The sequence derives from a man under 40 in good health and CMV-seronegative. The chain is built from TRBV4-3 and TRBJ1-2, with 9 bases matching TRBD1. The sample consisted of PBMCs. This chain's CDR3 is CASSRENRDRVYRGYTF. For the CDR3, the DNA is TGCGCCAGCAGCCGGGAGAACCGGGACAGGGTATACCGTGGCTACACCTTC.